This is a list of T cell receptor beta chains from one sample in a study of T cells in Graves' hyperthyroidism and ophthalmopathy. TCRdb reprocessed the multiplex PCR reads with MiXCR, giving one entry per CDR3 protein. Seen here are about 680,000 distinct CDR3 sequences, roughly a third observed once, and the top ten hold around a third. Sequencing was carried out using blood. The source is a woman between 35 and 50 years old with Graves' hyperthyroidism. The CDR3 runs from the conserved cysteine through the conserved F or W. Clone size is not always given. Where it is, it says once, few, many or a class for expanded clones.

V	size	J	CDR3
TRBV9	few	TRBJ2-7	CASSPGASGIRGGEQYF
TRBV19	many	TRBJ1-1	CASSLTTPGTEAFF
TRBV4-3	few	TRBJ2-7	CASSQDPEPGMYEQYF
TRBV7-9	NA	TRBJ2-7	CASSSRGGATYEQYF
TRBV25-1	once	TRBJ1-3	CVSRAWAGLEGNTIYF
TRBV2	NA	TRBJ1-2	CASRAGQGADGYTF
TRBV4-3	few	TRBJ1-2	CASSQDRGSLINYGYTF
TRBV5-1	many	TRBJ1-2	CASSLDGREGYTF
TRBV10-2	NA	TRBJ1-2	CATSDRGQGYYGYTF
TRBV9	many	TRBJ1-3	CASSVSGHHITIYF
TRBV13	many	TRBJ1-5	CASSIGQSNQPQHF
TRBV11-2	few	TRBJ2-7	CASSTPSDRGHEQYF
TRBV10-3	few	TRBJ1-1	CASSKSGQGALNTEAFF
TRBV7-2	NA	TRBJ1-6	CASSPRQGFSYNSPLHF
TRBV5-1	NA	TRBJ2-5	CASSLAMTGDGKETQYF
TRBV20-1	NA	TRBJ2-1	CSAHSGNLWVNEQFF
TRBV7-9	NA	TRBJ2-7	CASSSIISGQPYEQYF
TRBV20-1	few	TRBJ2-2	CSAAGGQTGELFF
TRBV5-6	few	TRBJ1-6	CASSLGPDRAASPLHF
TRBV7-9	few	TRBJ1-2	CASSPTMTAAYYGYTF
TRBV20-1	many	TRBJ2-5	CSAETTGAQETQYF
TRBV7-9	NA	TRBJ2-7	CASRYTGTRGTFSYEQYF
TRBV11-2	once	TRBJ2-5	CARSGREGRETQYF
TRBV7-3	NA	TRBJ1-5	CASSPTGFFNQPQHF
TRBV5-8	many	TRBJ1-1	CASSFDWNTEAFF
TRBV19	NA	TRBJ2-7	CASSGGQGETYEQYF
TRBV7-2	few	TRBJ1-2	CASSRPQFYGYTF
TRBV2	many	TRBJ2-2	CASSGGGSTDTGELFF
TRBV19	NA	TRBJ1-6	CASSITLSDNSPLHF
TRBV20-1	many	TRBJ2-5	CSAPLGETQYF
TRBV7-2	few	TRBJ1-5	CASSSYRDRGKPQHF
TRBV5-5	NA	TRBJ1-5	CASSRTSWEETQHF
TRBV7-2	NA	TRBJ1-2	CASSPLAGKSGKDGYTF